The 23 T cell receptor beta chains reported below all come from one sample, sequenced in a study of blood T cell repertoires in COVID-19 (dated by TCRdb to 2019 to 2021). The library came from the immunoSEQ multiplex PCR assay. TCRdb retrieved this table from immuneACCESS and kept in-frame rearrangements only. Not all clones are present; in checked studies, unresolved V genes account for under half, and no reason is known for the remainder. The sample yields 400,000 to 500,000 clones; approximately 90% were counted once. About 1.4% of the sample is held by the ten biggest clonotypes. Sequencing was carried out using PBMCs or T cells enriched from blood (not recorded which). These receptors were collected from a woman between 18 and 29 years old who had been exposed to COVID-19.

The CDR3 region is CASSFQTPGKDTQYF. The CDR3 DNA follows: TGTGCCAGCAGTTTCCAAACCCCAGGGAAAGATACGCAGTATTTT. The V and J genes are TRBV6-2 or TRBV6-3 and TRBJ2-3; D is possibly TRBD1 (5 bases). The CDR3 spans 15 residues. Looked up from germline, CDR1 is MNHEY and CDR2 is SVGEGT. The ends were cut back, 4 bases at V and 5 bases at J, with 16 bases in the middle.

The chain has TRBV19 and TRBJ1-3, with 10 bases aligning to TRBD1. With 5 bases clipped from V and 0 bases from J, the junction kept 7 bases outside the gene matches. The CDR3 has 17 residues. Germline CDR1 is LNHDA and CDR2 is SQIVND (reference sequence). The CDR3: CASSAWTGGSSGNTIYF. CDR3 nucleotides: TGTGCCAGTAGTGCTTGGACAGGGGGATCCTCTGGAAACACCATATATTTT.

The V gene is TRBV12-5, the J gene TRBJ1-2; D uncertain. Germline V CDR1 and CDR2: LGHNT, FRNRAP. This CDR3 region has 14 residues. The V gene lost 1 base and the J gene lost 5 bases, with 11 bases spanning the gap. CDR3 protein: CASGLGLEHYGYTF. CDR3 in DNA: TGTGCTAGTGGTTTGGGGTTGGAGCATTATGGCTACACCTTC.

The chain uses TRBV5-1 and TRBJ1-4, with D possibly matching TRBD1 (5 bases). V gave up 2 bases and J gave up 5 bases, with 10 bases separating them. Germline CDR1 and CDR2: SGHRS and YFSETQ. This CDR3 contains 14 residues. The CDR3 DNA sequence: TGCGCCAGCAGCTTCTCCGGGGGGAATGAAAAACTGTTTTTT. Encoded protein: CASSFSGGNEKLFF.

The table lists this clone with a few counts. This rearrangement joins TRBV7-9 to TRBJ1-4, with a possible D match to TRBD1 (5 bases). The CDR3 is 12 residues long. Trimming pared 4 bases from V and 8 bases from J, leaving 8 bases between. Germline V lookup: CDR1 SEHNR, CDR2 FQNEAQ (reference sequence). CDR3 sequence: CASSSRQEKLFF. Written as DNA, the CDR3 is TGTGCCAGCAGCTCCCGACAGGAAAAACTGTTTTTT.

This clone was seen just once. An end of the junction does not agree with germline; a read error may underlie this. The chain couples TRBV28 to TRBJ2-7; D is possibly TRBD1 (6 bases). This CDR3 region has 14 residues. The germline V gene has CDR1 MDHEN and CDR2 SYDVKM. The CDR3 DNA is TGTGCCGGCAGTTTATACAGGGACTCCTACGAGCAGTACTTC. Its protein product is CAGSLYRDSYEQYF.

This chain links TRBV28 with TRBJ2-7, with 8 bases identical to TRBD1. J lost 3 bases, V lost 5 bases, and 12 bases had no gene match. CDR1 MDHEN and CDR2 SYDVKM come from the germline V gene. The CDR3 contains 16 residues. CDR3 nucleotides: TGTGCCAGCAGTCCGTGGGGACAGGTGCTTTACTACGAGCAGTACTTC. It is translated as CASSPWGQVLYYEQYF.

This chain uses TRBV5-1 with TRBJ1-1; D remains unclear. The V gene lost 0 bases and the J gene lost 8 bases, with 11 bases spanning the gap. Germline V CDR1 and CDR2: SGHRS, YFSETQ. CDR3 size: 13 residues. This CDR3 is CASSLGLAGEAFF. The CDR3 nucleotides are TGCGCCAGCAGCTTGGGGCTGGCAGGCGAAGCTTTCTTT.

This chain connects TRBV27 to TRBJ2-1; 9 bases are a match to TRBD2. The CDR3 totals 14 residues. The V gene end was trimmed by 5 bases and the J gene end by 7 bases; junction bases not matched to a gene: 6. Looked up from germline, CDR1 is MNHEY and CDR2 is SMNVEV (reference sequence). The CDR3 nucleotides read TGTGCCAGCAGTCCGCTAGCGGGGTTTAATGAGCAGTTCTTC. This codes for CASSPLAGFNEQFF.

This clone was seen just once. The J gene is TRBJ2-7, the V gene TRBV10-2, with 14 bases lining up with TRBD2. Trimming at V came to 0 bases and at J to 2 bases, leaving 6 bases not matched to a gene. Germline CDR1 WSHSY, CDR2 SAAADI. CDR3 length: 18 residues. Here the CDR3 reads CASSESGTSGRRTYEQYF. The DNA for the CDR3 is TGCGCCAGCAGTGAGTCGGGGACTAGCGGGAGAAGAACCTACGAGCAGTACTTC.

V gene TRBV28 combines with J gene TRBJ1-3; D is ambiguous. Germline CDR1 MDHEN, CDR2 SYDVKM. The V end was cut by 3 bases, the J end by 7 bases, with 13 bases between. This CDR3 has 14 amino acids. CDR3 amino acids: CASSFFSGGNTIYF. The CDR3 coding sequence is TGTGCCAGCAGTTTTTTTAGCGGTGGGAACACCATATATTTT.

The V gene is TRBV14, the J gene TRBJ2-1; 9 nucleotides align to TRBD2. This CDR3 comprises 17 residues. CDR1 SGHDN and CDR2 FVKESK come from the germline V gene. With 2 bases clipped from V and 6 bases from J, the junction kept 11 bases outside the gene matches. CDR3 amino acids: CASSQPLLAGKANEQFF. CDR3 DNA: TGTGCCAGCAGCCAACCGCTCCTAGCGGGAAAGGCCAATGAGCAGTTCTTC.

The chain links TRBV5-5 to TRBJ1-5; D unresolved. The CDR3 runs 15 residues. Germline CDR1 and CDR2: SGHKS and YYEKEE (reference sequence). V dropped 1 base and J dropped 0 bases, with 8 bases sitting between them. CDR3 amino acids: CASSLYQVSNQPQHF. The CDR3, as DNA: TGTGCCAGCAGCTTGTATCAGGTTAGCAATCAGCCCCAGCATTTT.

This clone has more than one count but fewer than ten. V and J are TRBV20-1 and TRBJ1-5, with D possibly matching TRBD1 (5 bases). This CDR3 is built from 16 residues. V shed 3 bases and J shed 2 bases, with 17 bases lying between them. CDR1 and CDR2 from the germline V gene are DFQATT and SNEGSKA (reference sequence). CDR3 residues: CSASRGQGRGNQPQHF. In nucleotides, the CDR3 is TGCAGTGCTAGTCGCGGTCAGGGTAGGGGCAATCAGCCCCAGCATTTT.

In its sample, this clone was seen a few times. V usage is TRBV7-3 and J usage is TRBJ2-7; perhaps TRBD2 as D (6 bases). The ends were cut back, 3 bases at V and 4 bases at J, with 13 bases in the middle. Germline V gene lookup returns CDR1 SGHTA and CDR2 FQGTGA. The CDR3 runs 14 residues. CDR3 region: CASSFGGRGYEQYF. Written as DNA, the CDR3 is TGTGCCAGCAGCTTTGGAGGCCGGGGGTACGAGCAGTACTTC.

About this clone itself: Just one base apart from a much larger clone, this may be a read error. V usage is TRBV3-1 (or the pseudogene TRBV3-2) and J usage is TRBJ2-5; no clear D gene. The germline V and J ends were trimmed by 4 bases and 5 bases, with 8 bases remaining between them. The CDR3 runs 12 residues. Germline CDR1 is LGHDT and CDR2 is YNNKEL (reference sequence). CDR3 DNA: TGTGCCAGCAGCCGATCCGGGGAGACCCAGTACTTC. It codes for CASSRSGETQYF.

This rearrangement joins TRBV7-2 to TRBJ2-1; no firm D call. V was clipped by 3 bases and J by 5 bases, with 11 bases between them. CDR1 is SGHTA and CDR2 is FQGNSA in the germline V gene. The CDR3 has 14 amino acids. The CDR3 bases are TGTGCCAGCAGCTTTCGGTTCGGAGACAATGAGCAGTTCTTC. Translating it yields CASSFRFGDNEQFF.

The chain couples TRBV29-1 to TRBJ2-7; D unclear. The ends were cut back, 4 bases at V and 4 bases at J, with 8 bases in the middle. Germline V gene lookup returns CDR1 SQVTM and CDR2 ANQGSEA. The CDR3 sequence is 11 residues long. CDR3 nucleotides: TGCAGCGTTGTAGCCCGATACGAGCAGTACTTC. Its protein product is CSVVARYEQYF.

This chain uses TRBV30 with TRBJ2-1; 9 bases agree with TRBD2. This CDR3 spans 16 amino acids. V dropped 0 bases and J dropped 6; count of bases not matched to a gene: 9. CDR1 and CDR2 (germline): GTSNPN, SVGIG (reference sequence). The CDR3 bases are TGTGCCTGGAGTGTCCTAGCGGGGACGTTAGGCAATGAGCAGTTCTTC. Its protein product is CAWSVLAGTLGNEQFF.

This chain connects TRBV27 to TRBJ1-6; a possible D gene is TRBD1 (5 bases). This CDR3 is built from 16 residues. Deletions cut 2 bases from V and 9 bases from J, with 17 bases between. In germline, CDR1 is MNHEY, CDR2 SMNVEV (reference sequence). The CDR3 DNA reads TGTGCCAGCAGTTTAAAGGCAGGGTGGTCTGTTTCACCCCTCCACTTT. This gives the protein CASSLKAGWSVSPLHF.

This clone was recorded only once. V is TRBV19 and J is TRBJ2-6; no firm D call. With 1 base removed from V and 2 bases from J, the gap between germline ends came to 6 bases. Germline CDR1 reads LNHDA; CDR2 reads SQIVND (reference sequence). The CDR3 covers 15 residues. The DNA for the CDR3 is TGTGCCAGTAGTATAGTGGCAACTGGGGCCAACGTCCTGACTTTC. It codes for CASSIVATGANVLTF.

This CDR3 is CASRSFGQGANGYTF. DNA for the CDR3: TGTGCCAGCAGGTCTTTTGGGCAGGGGGCGAACGGCTACACCTTC. V gene TRBV5-6 combines with J gene TRBJ1-2; 8 bases align to TRBD1. The CDR3 loop spans 15 amino acids. Looked up from germline, CDR1 is SGHDT and CDR2 is YYEEEE. The V segment lost 5 bases and the J segment 8 bases; nucleotides outside the gene matches: 14.

The rearrangement joins TRBV5-1 to TRBJ2-7; weak D call: TRBD1 (5 bases). Trimming took 4 bases from V and 2 from J, leaving 19 bases between them. From germline, CDR1 is SGHRS and CDR2 YFSETQ. This CDR3 is 16 amino acids long. The CDR3 sequence: CASSGAGYGKTYEQYF. DNA for the CDR3: TGCGCCAGCAGCGGGGCAGGGTATGGGAAGACCTACGAGCAGTACTTC.